This passage covers 16 T cell receptor beta chains from one sample sequenced in a study of shared clonotypes between healthy human individuals (dated by TCRdb to 2018 to 2020). Library preparation was by the immunoSEQ multiplex PCR assay. TCRdb obtained this table from immuneACCESS and retained in-frame rearrangements with V and J assigned. These tables miss some clones; where compared with another copy, unresolved V genes account for less than half of the shortfall, and the remainder is unexplained. For this sample there are a few million clones; less than 95% appear just once. Jointly, the top ten make up 0.3% to 0.45% of the sample. The sequenced material came from naive CD4+ T cells from PBMCs. The sample's cell subset or site label is to be understood as: CD45RA+ positively selected. The receptors were gathered from a young man in good health. Some clones in this sample may be carry-over from other donors' samples.

J is TRBJ1-4 and V is TRBV28; D is possibly TRBD1 (6 bases). Germline V lookup: CDR1 MDHEN, CDR2 SYDVKM. Trimming took 3 bases from V and 3 from J, leaving 17 bases between them. This CDR3 is built from 17 residues. As DNA, the CDR3 is TGTGCCAGCAGTTTCCTCAGGGGACGAGCTCCTAATGAAAAACTGTTTTTT. It codes for CASSFLRGRAPNEKLFF. Full variable domain (missing parts from reference TRBV28 and TRBJ1-4): DVKVTQSSRYLVKRTGEKVFLECVQDMDHENMFWYRQDPGLGLRLIYFSYDVKMKEKGDIPEGYSVSREKKERFSLILESASTNQTSMYLCASSFLRGRAPNEKLFFGSGTQLSVL.

The chain couples TRBV7-9 to TRBJ2-3; 7 nucleotides agree with TRBD2. Looked up from germline, CDR1 is SEHNR and CDR2 is FQNEAQ (reference sequence). The CDR3 spans 16 residues. V was pared by 4 bases and J by 0 bases, with 7 bases of the junction left unmatched. The CDR3 nucleotides read TGTGCCAGCAGCTGGGGCACTAGCGCGAGCACAGATACGCAGTATTTT. It specifies CASSWGTSASTDTQYF.

The rearrangement joins TRBV6-4 to TRBJ2-3; D uncertain. The CDR3 contains 16 residues. Germline values: CDR1 MRHNA, CDR2 SNTAGT. Trimming stripped 2 bases from V and 2 bases from J, with 14 bases between. This chain's CDR3 is CASSDEATPDTDTQYF. The CDR3 nucleotides are TGTGCCAGCAGTGACGAGGCCACCCCCGACACAGATACGCAGTATTTT.

On this clone itself: Additional DNA sequences in this sample encode the identical CDR3. CDR3 DNA sequence: TGTGCCAGCAGCGTAGGTCGGTCCGGGGAGCTGTTTTTT. This gives the protein CASSVGRSGELFF. V is TRBV9 and J is TRBJ2-2; the D is unclear. Germline-derived CDR1 and CDR2 are SGDLS and YYNGEE. This CDR3 has 13 amino acids. V lost 0 bases to trimming and J lost 6 bases, with 6 bases between them.

The chain employs TRBV28 and TRBJ1-2, with D unresolved. The CDR3 totals 11 residues. V lost 8 bases and J lost 5, with 9 bases in between. Germline values: CDR1 MDHEN, CDR2 SYDVKM. CDR3 sequence: CASGKEYGYTF. In DNA form, the CDR3 reads TGTGCCAGCGGTAAGGAGTATGGCTACACCTTC.

The rearrangement joins TRBV28 to TRBJ1-5; no definite D call. Trimming shortened V by 3 bases and J by 3 bases, and 6 bases separated the two germline ends. This CDR3 region has 13 residues. Germline CDR1 is MDHEN and CDR2 is SYDVKM. CDR3 DNA sequence: TGTGCCAGCAGTTTGGATTACAATCAGCCCCAGCATTTT. It specifies CASSLDYNQPQHF.

The chain couples TRBV6-5 to TRBJ1-2; no reliable D call. Germline assignment: CDR1 MNHEY and CDR2 SVGAGI. Between the trimmed V and J ends, which lost 5 bases and 2 bases, there was a span of 6 bases. This CDR3 region has 12 residues. CDR3 sequence: CASSTGNYGYTF. CDR3 nucleotide sequence: TGTGCCAGCAGTACGGGGAACTATGGCTACACCTTC.

The J gene is TRBJ1-2, the V gene TRBV5-1; the D gene is possibly TRBD1 (5 bases). CDR1 and CDR2 from the germline V gene are SGHRS and YFSETQ. The length of the CDR3 is 14 residues. Trimming removed 2 bases at V and 8 bases at J, with 16 bases between. CDR3 amino acids: CASSFSGTQGGYTF. The CDR3 DNA follows: TGCGCCAGCAGCTTTTCCGGGACCCAGGGAGGCTACACCTTC.

The chain couples TRBV5-1 to TRBJ2-7, with D perhaps matching TRBD1 (5 bases). The CDR3 contains 14 residues. The ends were cut back, 2 bases at V and 2 bases at J, with 11 bases in the middle. Looked up from germline, CDR1 is SGHRS and CDR2 is YFSETQ. CDR3: CASSFETEAYEQYF. The CDR3 DNA reads TGCGCCAGCAGCTTCGAGACAGAGGCCTACGAGCAGTACTTC.

V gene TRBV14 combines with J gene TRBJ2-1; 7 bases are a match to TRBD1. Germline lookup yields CDR1 SGHDN and CDR2 FVKESK. The ends lost 4 bases at V and 0 bases at J; junction bases unmatched: 6. CDR3 length: 16 residues. For the CDR3, the DNA is TGTGCCAGCAGCCTTCACAGGGACAGCTCCTACAATGAGCAGTTCTTC. It specifies CASSLHRDSSYNEQFF.

A remark on this clone: This specimen includes other DNA sequences encoding the same CDR3. V usage is TRBV18 and J usage is TRBJ1-3, with TRBD1 matching over 9 bases. The length of the CDR3 is 15 residues. Per the germline V gene, CDR1 is KGHSH and CDR2 is LQKENI. Losses at the gene ends were 2 bases for V and 1 base for J; bases not matched to a gene: 0. CDR3 amino acids: CASSPGTGSGNTIYF. The CDR3 region has the DNA TGTGCCAGCTCACCAGGGACAGGGTCTGGAAACACCATATATTTT.

The gene calls are TRBV6-1 and TRBJ2-1; the match to TRBD2 covers 9 bases. The CDR3 consists of 13 residues. With V trimmed by 7 bases and J by 10 bases, 8 bases remained unmatched. The germline gives CDR1 MNHNS, CDR2 SASEGT. The CDR3 region is CASINSGRLEQFF. The CDR3 bases are TGTGCCAGCATAAATAGCGGGAGACTAGAGCAGTTCTTC.

The chain links TRBV19 to TRBJ1-5; no clear D. The CDR3 has 12 residues. Between the trimmed V and J ends, which lost 3 bases and 7 bases, there was a span of 7 bases. Germline loops: CDR1 LNHDA, CDR2 SQIVND (reference sequence). The CDR3 is CASSILPQPQHF. The CDR3 DNA is TGTGCCAGTAGTATCCTTCCCCAGCCCCAGCATTTT.

This clone was recorded only once. This rearrangement joins TRBV7-3 to TRBJ2-3; 14 bases match TRBD2. The CDR3 covers 20 residues. CDR1 is SGHTA, CDR2 FQGTGA, per germline. Trimming took 1 base from V and 1 from J; bases not matched to a gene: 10. The CDR3 nucleotides read TGTGCCAGCAGCTTAATCCCCACGCGACTAGCGGGAGGGCGCACAGATACGCAGTATTTT. It is translated as CASSLIPTRLAGGRTDTQYF.

The CDR3 loop is CASSDQQGKAYEQYF. CDR3 DNA sequence: TGTGCCAGCAGTGATCAACAGGGGAAGGCGTACGAGCAGTACTTC. This sequence joins TRBV2 and TRBJ2-7; TRBD1 aligns across 7 bases. The trim removed 3 bases at V and 4 bases at J, leaving 9 bases unmatched. Germline CDR1 and CDR2: SNHLY and FYNNEI. This CDR3 spans 15 amino acids.

This clone has a single count. J is TRBJ2-7 and V is TRBV28; D is possibly TRBD1 or TRBD2 (7 bases each). Germline CDR1 MDHEN, CDR2 SYDVKM. The CDR3 runs to 15 residues. With 3 bases removed from V and 7 bases from J, the gap between germline ends came to 19 bases. The CDR3 is CASSLPLTGRGEQYF. The CDR3 DNA follows: TGTGCCAGCAGTTTGCCCCTGACAGGGCGGGGGGAGCAGTACTTC.